Below are 27 T cell receptor beta chains sequenced from a single sample in a study of T cells expressing NK-cell markers. TCRdb re-called the 5' RACE reads and gives one entry per CDR3 protein, without DNA. In all, the sample yields roughly 120,000 distinct CDR3 sequences. Sample: blood T cells: a sorted CD56 or NKG2C T cell subset, CD4+ or CD8+ T cells, or bulk PBMC T cells (not recorded which). The receptors stem from a woman aged 18-70 years in good health.

The chain links TRBV20-1 to TRBJ2-7; TCRdb indicates TRBD1, and absent DNA this call remains unverified. This CDR3 region has 14 residues. Germline V CDR1 and CDR2: DFQATT, SNEGSKA (reference sequence). The CDR3 sequence: CSAQGTPIPYEQYF.

This chain uses TRBV12-3 or TRBV12-4 with TRBJ2-1. This CDR3 has 12 residues. CDR3 sequence: CASSGPYNEQFF.

The chain carries TRBV20-1 and TRBJ2-7; absent DNA, TCRdb's TRBD2 call cannot be checked. Germline-derived CDR1 and CDR2 are DFQATT and SNEGSKA (reference sequence). The CDR3 length is 16 residues. This CDR3 reads CSAREGASGPAYEQYF.

The CDR3 sequence: CVGGDGLLEAFF. The chain is built from TRBV6-1 and TRBJ1-1; the D call of TRBD1 rests on TCRdb alone, since no DNA is present to check it. CDR3 length equals 12 residues. CDR1 is MNHNS and CDR2 is SASEGT in the germline V gene.

The CDR3 sequence is CASSQLTLCTDTQYF. The J gene is TRBJ2-3, the V gene TRBV23-1; with no DNA, the TCRdb D assignment of TRBD2 cannot be verified. TRBV23-1 is sorted into the ORF group, with uncertain function. CDR3 length: 15 amino acids.

V and J are TRBV29-1 and TRBJ1-2; TCRdb's D call, TRBD1, is unchecked because there is no DNA. From germline, CDR1 is SQVTM and CDR2 ANQGSEA. The CDR3 is 14 residues long. The CDR3 sequence is CSVEVFGQVDGYTF.

The rearrangement links TRBV3-1 to TRBJ2-5. Per the germline V gene, CDR1 is LGHDT and CDR2 is YNNKEL (reference sequence). The CDR3 sequence is 13 residues long. The CDR3 is CASSRGGMETQYF.

J is TRBJ2-1 and V is TRBV10-3; as DNA is missing, the TRBD2 call by TCRdb cannot be tested. Germline lookup yields CDR1 ENHRY and CDR2 SYGVKD. This CDR3 is 18 amino acids long. This CDR3 is CATTGLAGVGAAGDEQFF.

The chain combines TRBV20-1 with TRBJ2-6. The CDR3 covers 16 residues. CDR1 is DFQATT and CDR2 is SNEGSKA in the germline V gene (reference sequence). CDR3: CSAIDRPRSGANVLTF.

The chain joins TRBV5-6 to TRBJ2-5; the D call from TCRdb, TRBD1, cannot be confirmed without DNA. The CDR3 covers 16 residues. CDR1 and CDR2 from the germline V gene are SGHDT and YYEEEE. The CDR3 is CASSLWTGRPRETQYF.

V is TRBV7-6 and J is TRBJ2-1; there is no DNA to check the TCRdb D call of TRBD2. The CDR3 totals 16 residues. Germline V gene data show CDR1 as SGHVS and CDR2 as FNYEAQ. Here the CDR3 reads CASSPQMAGGYNEQFF.

This rearrangement joins TRBV11-2 to TRBJ1-2. The germline gives CDR1 SGHAT, CDR2 FQNNGV. The CDR3 loop spans 14 amino acids. CDR3 in amino acids: CASSFEFRLNGYTF.

The chain links TRBV10-3 to TRBJ1-6; with no DNA, the TCRdb D assignment of TRBD1 cannot be verified. The CDR3 length is 17 residues. Germline V lookup: CDR1 ENHRY, CDR2 SYGVKD. The CDR3 region is CAISDPLEGQVISPLHF.

This chain joins TRBV4-2 and TRBJ2-1; TCRdb gives TRBD2 as the D gene, but with no DNA this cannot be confirmed. The CDR3 extends over 18 amino acids. The germline V gene has CDR1 LGHNA and CDR2 YNFKEQ. CDR3 loop: CASSRDNPSGGVYNEQFF.

The J gene is TRBJ2-1, the V gene TRBV27; lacking DNA, the TRBD2 call made by TCRdb goes unchecked. Germline V CDR1 and CDR2: MNHEY, SMNVEV (reference sequence). CDR3 length equals 14 residues. The CDR3 sequence: CASSFGLAGGEQFF.

The chain carries TRBV6-5 and TRBJ1-3; TCRdb designates TRBD1, a call that cannot be tested without DNA. The germline V gene has CDR1 MNHEY and CDR2 SVGAGI. CDR3 length: 19 amino acids. This CDR3 is CASSYWATGQGVSGNTIYF.

The V call is TRBV5-1, the J call TRBJ1-4. Germline assignment: CDR1 SGHRS and CDR2 YFSETQ. The CDR3 sequence is 13 residues long. This CDR3 reads CASSSYGNEKLFF.

The chain has TRBV6-9 and TRBJ2-2; the TRBD1 assignment by TCRdb is unverifiable without DNA. CDR1 is MNHGY and CDR2 is SVAAGI in the germline V gene. The CDR3 consists of 17 residues. The CDR3 reads CASSSRGQAKNTGELFF.

This chain connects TRBV7-2 to TRBJ2-1. In germline, CDR1 is SGHTA, CDR2 FQGNSA. The CDR3 loop spans 15 amino acids. The CDR3 sequence is CASSLVPESYNEQFF.

The chain combines TRBV2 with TRBJ1-5. The CDR3 has 11 amino acids. Germline V gene lookup returns CDR1 SNHLY and CDR2 FYNNEI. CDR3: CASSEGHPQHF.

The chain joins TRBV19 to TRBJ2-3; TCRdb gives TRBD1 as the D gene, but with no DNA this cannot be confirmed. The length of the CDR3 is 14 residues. The germline CDR1 and CDR2 sequences are LNHDA and SQIVND (reference sequence). The CDR3 spells CASRLTGPTDTQYF.

J is TRBJ2-1 and V is TRBV6-5. Germline-derived CDR1 and CDR2 are MNHEY and SVGAGI. The CDR3 contains 14 residues. CDR3 protein: CASSYGSAYNEQFF.

V and J are TRBV27 and TRBJ2-7; TCRdb lists TRBD2, though no DNA is available to test this call. Germline-derived CDR1 and CDR2 are MNHEY and SMNVEV (reference sequence). This CDR3 region has 15 residues. Here the CDR3 reads CASSFGTAGTWEQYF.

The genes are TRBV19 and TRBJ2-5; lacking DNA, the TRBD1 call made by TCRdb goes unchecked. CDR1 is LNHDA and CDR2 is SQIVND in the germline V gene (reference sequence). The CDR3 covers 14 residues. The CDR3 sequence: CASSTTGVQETQYF.

The chain employs TRBV25-1 and TRBJ2-4; no DNA is available, so the TRBD2 call from TCRdb remains unchecked. CDR3 length: 18 amino acids. Germline-derived CDR1 and CDR2 are MGHDK and SYGVNS. CDR3 sequence: CASSESWTSGGAKNIQYF.

This chain links TRBV4-1 with TRBJ1-5; TCRdb's D call of TRBD1 is untestable without DNA. CDR1 and CDR2 (germline): MGHRA, YSYEKL. This CDR3 has 15 amino acids. The CDR3 sequence: CASSPGTEEGQPQHF.

The chain has TRBV3-1 and TRBJ2-1; the D call of TRBD2 rests on TCRdb alone, since no DNA is present to check it. The CDR3 runs 15 residues. Per germline, CDR1 LGHDT and CDR2 YNNKEL (reference sequence). CDR3 loop: CASSQGAGVNDEQFF.